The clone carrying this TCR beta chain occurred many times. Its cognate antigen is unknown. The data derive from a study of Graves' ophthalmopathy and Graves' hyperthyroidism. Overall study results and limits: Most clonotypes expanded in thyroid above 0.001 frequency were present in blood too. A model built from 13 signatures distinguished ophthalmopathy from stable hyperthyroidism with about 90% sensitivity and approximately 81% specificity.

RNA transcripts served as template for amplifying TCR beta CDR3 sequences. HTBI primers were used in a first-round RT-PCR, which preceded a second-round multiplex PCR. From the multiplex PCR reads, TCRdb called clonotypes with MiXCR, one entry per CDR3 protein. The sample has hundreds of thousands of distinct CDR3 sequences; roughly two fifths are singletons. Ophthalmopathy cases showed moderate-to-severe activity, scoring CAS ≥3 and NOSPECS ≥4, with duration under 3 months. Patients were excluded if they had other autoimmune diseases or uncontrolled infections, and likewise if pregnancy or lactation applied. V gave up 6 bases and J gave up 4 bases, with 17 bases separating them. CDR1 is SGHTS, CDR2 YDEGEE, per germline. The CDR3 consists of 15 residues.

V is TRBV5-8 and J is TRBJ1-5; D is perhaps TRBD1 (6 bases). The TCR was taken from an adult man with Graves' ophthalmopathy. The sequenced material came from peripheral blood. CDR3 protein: CASTLKGQGNQPQHF. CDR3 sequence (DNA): TGTGCCAGCACCCTCAAGGGCCAGGGGAATCAGCCCCAGCATTTT.